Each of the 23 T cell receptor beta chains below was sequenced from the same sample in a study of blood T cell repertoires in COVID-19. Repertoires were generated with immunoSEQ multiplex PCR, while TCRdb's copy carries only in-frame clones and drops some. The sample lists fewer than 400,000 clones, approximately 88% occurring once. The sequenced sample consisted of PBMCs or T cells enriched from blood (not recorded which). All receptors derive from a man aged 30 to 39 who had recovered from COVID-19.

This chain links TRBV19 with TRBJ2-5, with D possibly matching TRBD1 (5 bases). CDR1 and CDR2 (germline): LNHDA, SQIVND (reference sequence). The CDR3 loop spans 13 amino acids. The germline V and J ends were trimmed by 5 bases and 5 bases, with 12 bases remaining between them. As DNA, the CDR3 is TGTGCCAGTAGTTGGGCAGGGAAGGAGACCCAGTACTTC. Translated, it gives CASSWAGKETQYF. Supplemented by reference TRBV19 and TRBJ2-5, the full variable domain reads DGGITQSPKYLFRKEGQNVTLSCEQNLNHDAMYWYRQDPGQGLRLIYYSQIVNDFQKGDIAEGYSVSREKKESFPLTVTSAQKNPTAFYLCASSWAGKETQYFGPGTRLLVL.

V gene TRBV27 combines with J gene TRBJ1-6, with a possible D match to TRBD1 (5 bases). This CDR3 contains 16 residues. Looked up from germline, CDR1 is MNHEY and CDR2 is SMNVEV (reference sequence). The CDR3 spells CVTRGETLQYNSPLHF. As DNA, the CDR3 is TGTGTTACCCGGGGGGAAACCCTACAGTATAATTCACCCCTCCACTTT.

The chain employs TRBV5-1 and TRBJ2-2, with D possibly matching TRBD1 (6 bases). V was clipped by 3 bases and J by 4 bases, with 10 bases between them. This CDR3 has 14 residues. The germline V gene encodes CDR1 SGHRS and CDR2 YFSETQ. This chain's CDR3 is CASSYGQSTGELFF. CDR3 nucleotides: TGCGCCAGCAGCTACGGACAGAGCACCGGGGAGCTGTTTTTT.

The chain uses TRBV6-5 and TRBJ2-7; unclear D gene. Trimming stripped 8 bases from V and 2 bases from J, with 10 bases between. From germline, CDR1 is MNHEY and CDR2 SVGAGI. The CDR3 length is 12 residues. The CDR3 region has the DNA TGTGCCAGCGGAGACGGAACCTACGAGCAGTACTTC. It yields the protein CASGDGTYEQYF.

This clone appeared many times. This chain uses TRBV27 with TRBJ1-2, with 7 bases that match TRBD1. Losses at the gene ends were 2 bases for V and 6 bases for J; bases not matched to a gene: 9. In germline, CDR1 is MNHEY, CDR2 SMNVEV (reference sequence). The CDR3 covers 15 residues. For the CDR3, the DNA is TGTGCCAGCAGTTTAGTAGCAGGGGGGAACCATGGCTACACCTTC. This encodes CASSLVAGGNHGYTF.

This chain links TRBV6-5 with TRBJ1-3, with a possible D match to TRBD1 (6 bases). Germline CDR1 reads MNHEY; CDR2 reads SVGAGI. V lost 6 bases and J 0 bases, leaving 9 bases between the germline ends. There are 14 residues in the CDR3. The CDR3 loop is CASRDSFSGNTIYF. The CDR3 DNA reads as TGTGCCAGCAGGGACAGTTTCTCTGGAAACACCATATATTTT.

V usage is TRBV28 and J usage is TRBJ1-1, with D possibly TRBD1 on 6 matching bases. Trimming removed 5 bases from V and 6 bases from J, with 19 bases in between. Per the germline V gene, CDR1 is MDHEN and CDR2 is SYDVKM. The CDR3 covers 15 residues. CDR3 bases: TGTGCCAGCAGTCCGGGGAATTCGGGGGGCTCTGAAGCTTTCTTT. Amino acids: CASSPGNSGGSEAFF.

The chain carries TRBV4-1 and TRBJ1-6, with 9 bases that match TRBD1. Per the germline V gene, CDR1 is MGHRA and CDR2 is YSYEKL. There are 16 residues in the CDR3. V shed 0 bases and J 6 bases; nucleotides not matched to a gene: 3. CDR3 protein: CASSQDQGQGNSPLHF. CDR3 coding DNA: TGCGCCAGCAGCCAAGATCAGGGACAGGGTAATTCACCCCTCCACTTT.

CDR3 DNA sequence: TGTGCCAGCAGCCAAGGGTCGGGGTGGGCTGGAAACACCATATATTTT. Translating it yields CASSQGSGWAGNTIYF. V is TRBV9 and J is TRBJ1-3; no clear D gene. The length of the CDR3 is 16 residues. V lost 4 bases to trimming and J lost 2 bases, with 16 bases between them. Germline CDR1 and CDR2: SGDLS and YYNGEE.

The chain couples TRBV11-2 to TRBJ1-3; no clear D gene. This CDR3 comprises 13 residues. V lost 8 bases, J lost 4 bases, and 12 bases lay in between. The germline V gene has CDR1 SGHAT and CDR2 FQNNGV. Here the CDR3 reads CASCELVGNTIYF. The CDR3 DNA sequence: TGTGCCAGCTGCGAACTGGTGGGAAACACCATATATTTT.

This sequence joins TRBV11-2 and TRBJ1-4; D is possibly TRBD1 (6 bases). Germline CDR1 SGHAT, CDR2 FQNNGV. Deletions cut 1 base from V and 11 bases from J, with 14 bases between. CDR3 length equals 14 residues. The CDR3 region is CASSLGGLQGKLFF. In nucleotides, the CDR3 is TGTGCCAGCAGCTTAGGGGGGCTCCAGGGGAAACTGTTTTTT.

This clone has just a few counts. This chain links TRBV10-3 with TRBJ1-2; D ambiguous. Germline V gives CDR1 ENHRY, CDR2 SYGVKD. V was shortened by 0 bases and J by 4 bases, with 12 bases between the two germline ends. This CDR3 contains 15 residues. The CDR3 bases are TGTGCCATCAGTGAGTCACCACAGCCCTCCTATGGCTACACCTTC. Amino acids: CAISESPQPSYGYTF.

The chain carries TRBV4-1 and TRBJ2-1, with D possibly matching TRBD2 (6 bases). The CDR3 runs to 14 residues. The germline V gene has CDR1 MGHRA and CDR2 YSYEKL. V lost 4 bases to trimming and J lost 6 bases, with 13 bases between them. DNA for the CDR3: TGCGCCAGCAGCCGCGGGACTGCCTCCAATGAGCAGTTCTTC. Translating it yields CASSRGTASNEQFF.

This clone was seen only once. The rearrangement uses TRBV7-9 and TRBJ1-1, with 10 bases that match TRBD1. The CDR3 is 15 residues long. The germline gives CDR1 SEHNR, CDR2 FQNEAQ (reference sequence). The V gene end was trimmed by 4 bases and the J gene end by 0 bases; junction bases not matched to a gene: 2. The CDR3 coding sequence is TGTGCCAGCAGCTCGGGACAGGGGATGAACACTGAAGCTTTCTTT. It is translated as CASSSGQGMNTEAFF. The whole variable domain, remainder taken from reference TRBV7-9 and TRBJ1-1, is DTGVSQNPRHKITKRGQNVTFRCDPISEHNRLYWYRQTLGQGPEFLTYFQNEAQLEKSRLLSDRFSAERPKGSFSTLEIQRTEQGDSAMYLCASSSGQGMNTEAFFGQGTRLTVV.

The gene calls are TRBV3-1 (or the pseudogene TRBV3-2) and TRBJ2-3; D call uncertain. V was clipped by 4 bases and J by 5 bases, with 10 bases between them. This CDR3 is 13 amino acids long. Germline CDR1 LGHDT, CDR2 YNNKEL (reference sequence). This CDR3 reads CASSRNREDTQYF. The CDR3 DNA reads TGTGCCAGCAGCCGTAATCGAGAAGATACGCAGTATTTT.

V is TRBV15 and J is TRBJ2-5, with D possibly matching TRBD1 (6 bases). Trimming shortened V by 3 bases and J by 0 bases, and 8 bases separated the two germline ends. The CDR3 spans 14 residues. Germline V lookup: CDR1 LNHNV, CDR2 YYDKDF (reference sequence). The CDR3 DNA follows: TGTGCCACCAGCAGGTGGGACAACCAAGAGACCCAGTACTTC. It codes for CATSRWDNQETQYF.

DNA for the CDR3: TGCGCCAGCAGAACCGGCGCGGTGGAGACCTACGAGCAGTACTTC. Translating gives CASRTGAVETYEQYF. The chain employs TRBV5-1 and TRBJ2-7; D is undetermined. CDR3 length: 15 residues. Germline CDR1 is SGHRS and CDR2 is YFSETQ. The V end lost 5 bases, the J end lost 2 bases, and 17 bases lay between the germline ends.

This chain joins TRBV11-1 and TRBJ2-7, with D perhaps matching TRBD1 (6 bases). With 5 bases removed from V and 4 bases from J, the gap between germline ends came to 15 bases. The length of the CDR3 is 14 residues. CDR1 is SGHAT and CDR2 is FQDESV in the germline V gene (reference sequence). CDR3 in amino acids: CASSPEDRRYEQYF. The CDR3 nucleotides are TGTGCCAGCAGCCCCGAGGACAGAAGATACGAGCAGTACTTC.

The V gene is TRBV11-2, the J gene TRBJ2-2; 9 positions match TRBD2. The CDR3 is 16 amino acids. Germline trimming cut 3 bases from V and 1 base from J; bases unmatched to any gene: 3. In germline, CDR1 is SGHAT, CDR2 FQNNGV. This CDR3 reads CASSLLAGENTGELFF. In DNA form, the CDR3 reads TGTGCCAGCAGCTTGTTAGCGGGGGAGAACACCGGGGAGCTGTTTTTT.

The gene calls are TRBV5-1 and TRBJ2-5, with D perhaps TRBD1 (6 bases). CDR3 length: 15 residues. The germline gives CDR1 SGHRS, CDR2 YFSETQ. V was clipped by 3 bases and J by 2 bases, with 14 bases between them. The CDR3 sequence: CASSWTGTQQETQYF. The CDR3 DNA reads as TGCGCCAGCAGCTGGACCGGGACACAACAAGAGACCCAGTACTTC.

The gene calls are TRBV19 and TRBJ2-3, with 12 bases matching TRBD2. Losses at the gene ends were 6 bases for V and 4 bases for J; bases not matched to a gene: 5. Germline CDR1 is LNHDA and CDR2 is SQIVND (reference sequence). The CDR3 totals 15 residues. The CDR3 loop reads CASSQLAGGSDTQYF. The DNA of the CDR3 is TGTGCCAGTAGCCAACTAGCGGGGGGATCAGATACGCAGTATTTT.

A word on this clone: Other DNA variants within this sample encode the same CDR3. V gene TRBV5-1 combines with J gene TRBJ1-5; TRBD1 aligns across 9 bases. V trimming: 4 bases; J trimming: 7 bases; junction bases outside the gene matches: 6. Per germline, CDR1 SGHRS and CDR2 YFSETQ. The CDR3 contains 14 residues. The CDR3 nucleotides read TGCGCCAGCAGCCCGGACAGGGGCGGCCAGCCCCAGCATTTT. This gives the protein CASSPDRGGQPQHF.

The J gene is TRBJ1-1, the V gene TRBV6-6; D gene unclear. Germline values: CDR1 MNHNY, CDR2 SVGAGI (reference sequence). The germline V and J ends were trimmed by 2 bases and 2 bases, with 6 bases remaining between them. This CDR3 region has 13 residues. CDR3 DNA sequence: TGTGCCAGCAGTTACGTCGTCAACACTGAAGCTTTCTTT. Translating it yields CASSYVVNTEAFF.